These 8 T cell receptor beta chains were sequenced from one sample in a study of shared clonotypes between healthy human individuals. Libraries were prepared by immunoSEQ multiplex PCR; TCRdb keeps only in-frame clonotypes and omits some of them. This table has a few million clones, around 95% appearing once. The sample was naive CD4+ T cells sorted from blood. Subset reported: CD45RA+ positively selected. These TCRs come from a man in his late teens or twenties in good health.

The V call is TRBV2, the J call TRBJ1-3; the match to TRBD1 covers 8 bases. This CDR3 has 13 amino acids. CDR1 is SNHLY and CDR2 is FYNNEI in the germline V gene. V dropped 10 bases and J dropped 3; count of bases not matched to a gene: 5. The CDR3 sequence: CATGQGDGNTIYF. CDR3 sequence (DNA): TGTGCCACCGGACAGGGAGATGGAAACACCATATATTTT.

The chain joins TRBV11-2 to TRBJ2-3; 7 bases are a match to TRBD2. The germline V gene has CDR1 SGHAT and CDR2 FQNNGV. The CDR3 contains 15 residues. V shed 5 bases and J 1 base; nucleotides not matched to a gene: 6. CDR3 coding DNA: TGTGCCAGCAGCCACTTGGCGGGAGGCACAGATACGCAGTATTTT. It yields the protein CASSHLAGGTDTQYF.

This chain links TRBV19 with TRBJ1-2; D unresolved. The CDR3 loop spans 13 amino acids. From germline, CDR1 is LNHDA and CDR2 SQIVND (reference sequence). V shed 7 bases and J shed 14 bases, with 23 bases lying between them. Here the CDR3 DNA reads TGTGCCAGTATAATTATCCGGCGTGGCGGCTCTACCTTC. This translates into CASIIIRRGGSTF.

This rearrangement joins TRBV6-4 to TRBJ1-4; D not resolved. From germline, CDR1 is MRHNA and CDR2 SNTAGT. V was pared by 7 bases and J by 8 bases, with 17 bases between. This CDR3 has 14 amino acids. The CDR3 loop reads CASTQGREGEKLFF. CDR3 DNA sequence: TGTGCCAGCACCCAAGGGCGGGAAGGGGAAAAACTGTTTTTT.

The rearrangement links TRBV12-2 to TRBJ1-2. TRBV12-2 is a pseudogene locus. CDR3 length: 15 residues. The CDR3 here is CASRFSLGRAGGYTF. The CDR3 DNA follows: TGTGCAAGTCGCTTTAGTCTGGGCAGGGCGGGAGGCTACACCTTC.

The CDR3 DNA is TGCGCCAGCAGCGAACCCAAGGGGGCAGCTCACGAGCAGTACTTC. Protein product: CASSEPKGAAHEQYF. The chain uses TRBV5-1 and TRBJ2-7; 7 nucleotides agree with TRBD1. The germline V gene has CDR1 SGHRS and CDR2 YFSETQ. This CDR3 comprises 15 residues. J was trimmed by 5 bases and V by 4 bases; bases with no gene match: 12.

V and J are TRBV27 and TRBJ2-1; 13 nucleotides align to TRBD2. The length of the CDR3 is 15 residues. V shed 6 bases, J shed 8 bases, and the junction held 7 bases outside the gene matches. Germline assignment: CDR1 MNHEY and CDR2 SMNVEV (reference sequence). The CDR3 here is CASRLAGGPRDEQFF. CDR3 bases: TGTGCCAGCAGACTAGCGGGAGGGCCCAGGGATGAGCAGTTCTTC.

V is TRBV18 and J is TRBJ2-2; no clear D gene. CDR3 length: 11 residues. CDR1 KGHSH and CDR2 LQKENI come from the germline V gene. The V end lost 5 bases, the J end lost 7 bases, and 5 bases lay between the germline ends. The DNA for the CDR3 is TGTGCCAGCTCATTTGACGGGGAGCTGTTTTTT. It translates to CASSFDGELFF.